These 21 T cell receptor beta chains came from one sample sequenced in a study of blood T cell repertoires in COVID-19. Assay used: immunoSEQ multiplex PCR; TCRdb lists only in-frame clones, some missing. Of about 260,000 clones in the sample, approximately 82% were seen once. Sequencing was done on a sample of peripheral blood. The receptors here all came from a woman older than 75 with acute or convalescent COVID-19.

This clone was counted a few times. V gene TRBV19 combines with J gene TRBJ2-1, with a possible D match to TRBD2 (6 bases). Germline V gene lookup returns CDR1 LNHDA and CDR2 SQIVND (reference sequence). V lost 8 bases and J 4 bases, leaving 15 bases between the germline ends. This CDR3 spans 14 amino acids. CDR3 nucleotides: TGTGCCAGTTCAACCCCTAGCGTATACAATGAGCAGTTCTTC. Protein product: CASSTPSVYNEQFF.

The chain links TRBV6-6 to TRBJ1-1, with TRBD1 identical over 11 bases. Germline V CDR1 and CDR2: MNHNY, SVGAGI (reference sequence). The CDR3 contains 15 residues. Trimming at V came to 5 bases and at J to 4 bases, leaving 6 bases not matched to a gene. The CDR3 DNA reads as TGTGCCAGCAGTCCAGGACAGGGGGCGAGCACTGAAGCTTTCTTT. This gives the protein CASSPGQGASTEAFF.

CDR3 DNA: TGTGCCAGAAGCCAGGGACATCCCAGAAGTCACCAAACTGGGGCCAACGTCCTGACTTTC. It encodes CARSQGHPRSHQTGANVLTF. The chain joins TRBV5-3 to TRBJ2-6, with D maybe TRBD1 (6 bases). TRBV5-3 is recorded as an ORF, its role being uncertain. V was cut by 4 bases and J by 2 bases, with 25 bases left in between. The CDR3 loop spans 20 amino acids.

This sequence joins TRBV19 and TRBJ2-7; 9 bases are shared with TRBD1. The CDR3 totals 15 residues. With 3 bases clipped from V and 5 bases from J, the junction kept 8 bases outside the gene matches. Germline assignment: CDR1 LNHDA and CDR2 SQIVND (reference sequence). This CDR3 reads CASSIPDRGGDEQYF. The CDR3 bases are TGTGCCAGTAGTATCCCGGACAGGGGAGGAGACGAGCAGTACTTC.

The chain has TRBV6-5 and TRBJ2-1, with D unclear. From germline, CDR1 is MNHEY and CDR2 SVGAGI. This CDR3 spans 15 amino acids. V gave up 6 bases and J gave up 4 bases, with 16 bases separating them. Here the CDR3 DNA reads TGTGCCAGCAGGCCCGATCAGGCCATATACAATGAGCAGTTCTTC. This codes for CASRPDQAIYNEQFF.

The gene calls are TRBV19 and TRBJ2-7; 8 bases fit TRBD2. This CDR3 is built from 18 residues. V shed 5 bases, J shed 7 bases, and the junction held 22 bases outside the gene matches. The V gene's germline CDR1 is LNHDA and CDR2 SQIVND (reference sequence). The CDR3 DNA sequence: TGTGCCAGTAGTCCCTCACGGGGGGGCGGGAGACCATTTCGGGAGCAGTACTTC. Translated: CASSPSRGGGRPFREQYF.

This clone was counted a few times. A much larger clone is a single base away; this may be a read error. The V gene is TRBV6-2 or TRBV6-3, the J gene TRBJ2-1, with D perhaps TRBD2 (5 bases). The CDR3 sequence is 12 residues long. Germline CDR1 reads MNHEY; CDR2 reads SVGEGT. The V end lost 0 bases, the J end lost 8 bases, and 5 bases lay between the germline ends. CDR3 amino acids: CASSYSRDEQFF. As DNA, the CDR3 is TGTGCCAGCAGTTACTCGAGGGATGAGCAGTTCTTC.

The CDR3 here is CASSLVSAGGTDTQYF. The DNA for the CDR3 is TGTGCCAGCAGCTTAGTCTCGGCGGGAGGTACAGATACGCAGTATTTT. The V call is TRBV7-9, the J call TRBJ2-3; TRBD2 matches 8 bases. Germline loops: CDR1 SEHNR, CDR2 FQNEAQ (reference sequence). This CDR3 comprises 16 residues. The V gene end was trimmed by 1 base and the J gene end by 3 bases; junction bases not matched to a gene: 6.

The chain combines TRBV3-1 (or the pseudogene TRBV3-2) with TRBJ2-1; D gene uncertain. Looked up from germline, CDR1 is LGHDT and CDR2 is YNNKEL (reference sequence). The germline V and J ends were trimmed by 4 bases and 6 bases, with 16 bases remaining between them. This CDR3 contains 15 residues. The CDR3 coding sequence is TGTGCCAGCAGCCGGCGGCGTGGGTTGATCAATGAGCAGTTCTTC. Residues: CASSRRRGLINEQFF.

This clone was picked up a small number of times. This sequence joins TRBV7-3 and TRBJ2-1; 7 bases map to TRBD2. Looked up from germline, CDR1 is SGHTA and CDR2 is FQGTGA. The CDR3 is made up of 15 amino acids. Unmatched junction bases numbered 6, after V lost 2 bases and J lost 5 bases. In DNA, the CDR3 is TGTGCCAGCAGCTTATTTGCGGGAGTGGACAATGAGCAGTTCTTC. Its translation: CASSLFAGVDNEQFF.

The chain is built from TRBV4-3 and TRBJ2-1; 9 nucleotides line up with TRBD2. The germline CDR1 and CDR2 sequences are LGHNA and YSLEER. The V and J ends lost 0 bases and 8 bases, in that order; junction bases with no gene match: 11. This CDR3 has 17 amino acids. CDR3 DNA: TGCGCCAGCAGCCAAGATATAGCGGGAGTTACGGGCCATGAGCAGTTCTTC. Residues: CASSQDIAGVTGHEQFF.

The chain is built from TRBV4-2 and TRBJ2-1; no clear D. This CDR3 has 13 amino acids. Germline-derived CDR1 and CDR2 are LGHNA and YNFKEQ. V was pared by 5 bases and J by 4 bases, with 9 bases between. Here the CDR3 reads CASSDNTYNEQFF. The CDR3 nucleotides read TGTGCCAGCAGCGACAATACGTACAATGAGCAGTTCTTC.

The gene calls are TRBV2 and TRBJ1-2; 9 bases are shared with TRBD1. Germline CDR1 is SNHLY and CDR2 is FYNNEI. The trim removed 9 bases at V and 6 bases at J, leaving 11 bases unmatched. This CDR3 has 14 residues. The DNA of the CDR3 is TGTGCCAGGTCCTTAAGGACAGGGGTGGATGGCTACACCTTC. As protein: CARSLRTGVDGYTF.

This chain joins TRBV10-3 and TRBJ1-5, with 9 bases fitting TRBD1. V shed 3 bases, J shed 6 bases, and the junction held 3 bases outside the gene matches. The germline V gene encodes CDR1 ENHRY and CDR2 SYGVKD. The CDR3 has 14 amino acids. CDR3 protein: CAISEQGAGQPQHF. CDR3 DNA: TGTGCCATCAGTGAACAGGGGGCCGGTCAGCCCCAGCATTTT.

The CDR3 sequence: CASSGSPTGNLGYTF. CDR3 sequence (DNA): TGTGCCAGCAGCGGCTCCCCGACAGGGAATCTTGGCTACACCTTC. V and J are TRBV7-2 and TRBJ1-2; 7 nucleotides line up with TRBD1. The CDR3 sequence is 15 residues long. Trimming removed 5 bases from V and 7 bases from J; junction bases left unmatched: 13. Germline V gene data show CDR1 as SGHTA and CDR2 as FQGNSA.

V gene TRBV19 combines with J gene TRBJ2-1; D may be TRBD2 (7 bases). This CDR3 has 17 amino acids. Germline V gene sequence: CDR1 LNHDA, CDR2 SQIVND (reference sequence). The ends were cut back, 6 bases at V and 0 bases at J, with 18 bases in the middle. The CDR3 bases are TGTGCCAGTAGGGACCGTAGGGGGGGCCTCTCCTACAATGAGCAGTTCTTC. Translated, it gives CASRDRRGGLSYNEQFF.

V usage is TRBV3-1 (or the pseudogene TRBV3-2) and J usage is TRBJ1-1; TRBD1 is a possible D gene (5 bases). CDR3 length: 16 amino acids. Germline CDR1 reads LGHDT; CDR2 reads YNNKEL (reference sequence). Trimming left V 4 bases short and J 6 bases short, with 21 bases between. This CDR3 reads CASSLRVSVLFPEAFF. CDR3 sequence (DNA): TGTGCCAGCAGCCTCAGGGTCTCGGTACTTTTTCCTGAAGCTTTCTTT.

V gene TRBV7-3 combines with J gene TRBJ2-1; TRBD2 might be the D (5 bases). This CDR3 is built from 16 residues. From germline, CDR1 is SGHTA and CDR2 FQGTGA. Trimming pared 5 bases from V and 9 bases from J, leaving 23 bases between. The CDR3 nucleotides are TGTGCCAGCAGCCCCCGTCTCGCCTCAGGAGGTGGTGAGCAGTTCTTC. As protein: CASSPRLASGGGEQFF.

The J gene is TRBJ1-2, the V gene TRBV28; D possibly corresponds to TRBD1 (6 bases). V was pared by 7 bases and J by 8 bases, with 14 bases between. The CDR3 has 12 residues. Germline lookup yields CDR1 MDHEN and CDR2 SYDVKM. As DNA, the CDR3 is TGTGCCAGCACCGAACCGGGGGGCGGCTACACCTTC. This gives the protein CASTEPGGGYTF.

The rearrangement joins TRBV6-2 or TRBV6-3 to TRBJ2-7, with TRBD1 matching 8 bases. In germline, CDR1 is MNHEY, CDR2 SVGEGT. J lost 2 bases, V lost 4 bases, and 13 bases had no gene match. The CDR3 extends over 17 amino acids. Written as DNA, the CDR3 is TGTGCCAGCAGTTCCTGGACAGGGTCAGCTTCCCCCTACGAGCAGTACTTC. Its protein product is CASSSWTGSASPYEQYF.

This clone was counted only a few times. The chain links TRBV19 to TRBJ2-5, with 9 nucleotides matching TRBD1. V was clipped by 3 bases and J by 2 bases; unmatched bases: 4. This CDR3 contains 15 residues. The germline V gene has CDR1 LNHDA and CDR2 SQIVND (reference sequence). CDR3 amino acids: CASSMTGGKQETQYF. The CDR3 DNA sequence: TGTGCCAGTAGTATGACAGGGGGAAAACAAGAGACCCAGTACTTC.